This TCR beta chain was sequenced for a study of early T cells in non-severe SARS-CoV-2 infection. Ten or more counts support this clonotype. Attachment of unique molecular identifiers to individual cDNA molecules was performed. MiXCR was run by TCRdb on the 5' RACE reads, yielding one entry per CDR3 protein. The table has more than 40,000 distinct CDR3 sequences, roughly 4.2% seen once. V lost 4 bases and J lost 4; bases outside the gene matches: 4. The CDR3 is 16 residues long. Germline lookup yields CDR1 MNHNS and CDR2 SASEGT. Sequencing was done on a sample of whole blood. V and J are TRBV6-1 and TRBJ2-7, with 16 bases fitting TRBD2. The receptor was derived from an adult who was a healthcare worker with PCR-confirmed SARS-CoV-2 infection or an uninfected control (not recorded which). The CDR3 is CASSAGTSGRGYEQYF. For the CDR3, the DNA is TGTGCCAGCAGTGCCGGGACTAGCGGGAGGGGTTACGAGCAGTACTTC.